The 20 T cell receptor beta chains below come from one sample, sequenced in a study of blood T cell repertoires in COVID-19. The data were produced by immunoSEQ multiplex PCR, yet TCRdb's version contains in-frame clones alone and is incomplete. The table lists 200,000 to 300,000 clones, roughly 86% of them singletons. The sample taken for sequencing was peripheral blood. The source is a woman aged 80 or over with COVID-19, enrolled during active disease.

The V call is TRBV5-1, the J call TRBJ1-4; tentatively, D is TRBD1 (6 bases). Germline V gene data show CDR1 as SGHRS and CDR2 as YFSETQ. The V end lost 0 bases, the J end lost 4 bases, and 16 bases lay between the germline ends. The length of the CDR3 is 17 residues. CDR3 protein: CASSLGVAQGYNEKLFF. CDR3 coding DNA: TGCGCCAGCAGCTTGGGAGTTGCGCAGGGGTATAATGAAAAACTGTTTTTT.

This rearrangement joins TRBV7-2 to TRBJ2-7, with 10 bases aligning to TRBD1. In germline, CDR1 is SGHTA, CDR2 FQGNSA. V dropped 0 bases and J dropped 10; count of bases not matched to a gene: 6. The CDR3 has 14 residues. The CDR3 reads CASSLAIRQGAQYV. The CDR3 DNA sequence: TGTGCCAGCAGCTTAGCGATTAGACAGGGGGCCCAGTACGTC.

This clone was seen only once. The gene calls are TRBV2 and TRBJ1-2; 11 bases are shared with TRBD1. The junction had 9 bases not matched to a gene; V was cut back by 4 bases and J by 2 bases. Germline V gene lookup returns CDR1 SNHLY and CDR2 FYNNEI. The CDR3 is made up of 17 amino acids. The CDR3, as DNA: TGTGCCAGCAGTGTACAGGACAGGGGGCTGGGAAACTATGGCTACACCTTC. It is translated as CASSVQDRGLGNYGYTF.

Written as DNA, the CDR3 is TGTGCCAGCAGTTACTCTAGCGGGGGTAGCACAGATACGCAGTATTTT. Its translation: CASSYSSGGSTDTQYF. The V call is TRBV6-5, the J call TRBJ2-3, with 9 bases matching TRBD2. This CDR3 has 16 amino acids. The J segment lost 0 bases and the V segment lost 0 bases, leaving 1 base of the junction unmatched. CDR1 is MNHEY, CDR2 SVGAGI, per germline.

The chain is built from TRBV24-1 and TRBJ2-3, with a tentative D call TRBD1 (6 bases). Per the germline V gene, CDR1 is KGHDR and CDR2 is SFDVKD. Trimming removed 7 bases at V and 0 bases at J, with 13 bases between. The CDR3 length is 15 residues. The CDR3 region has the DNA TGTGCCACCAGCGACGCGACAGGAAGCACAGATACGCAGTATTTT. Translated, it gives CATSDATGSTDTQYF.

The chain combines TRBV20-1 with TRBJ2-5; D gene ambiguous. Germline CDR1 reads DFQATT; CDR2 reads SNEGSKA (reference sequence). The V end lost 4 bases, the J end lost 5 bases, and 8 bases lay between the germline ends. This CDR3 is built from 11 residues. This chain's CDR3 is CSAILRETQYF. CDR3 DNA: TGCAGTGCTATCCTCAGGGAGACCCAGTACTTC.

V and J are TRBV4-1 and TRBJ2-2, with TRBD2 matching over 7 bases. The CDR3 runs to 15 residues. Germline V lookup: CDR1 MGHRA, CDR2 YSYEKL. Unmatched junction bases numbered 8, after V lost 4 bases and J lost 6 bases. CDR3 protein: CASSRAGLVAGELFF. In DNA, the CDR3 is TGCGCCAGCAGCCGAGCAGGACTAGTGGCCGGGGAGCTGTTTTTT.

V and J are TRBV5-1 and TRBJ2-2; D ambiguous. Per germline, CDR1 SGHRS and CDR2 YFSETQ. V shed 4 bases and J shed 1 base, with 8 bases lying between them. The CDR3 consists of 14 residues. CDR3 DNA sequence: TGCGCCAGCAGCCATCAGGAGAACACCGGGGAGCTGTTTTTT. Protein product: CASSHQENTGELFF.

The genes are TRBV3-1 (or the pseudogene TRBV3-2) and TRBJ1-1; D may be TRBD1 (6 bases). The germline CDR1 and CDR2 sequences are LGHDT and YNNKEL (reference sequence). This CDR3 region has 15 residues. V lost 4 bases, J lost 5 bases, and 17 bases lay in between. CDR3 sequence: CASSPSRTVGTEAFF. The CDR3 coding sequence is TGTGCCAGCAGCCCCTCAAGGACAGTGGGAACTGAAGCTTTCTTT.

The V and J genes are TRBV4-1 and TRBJ1-5; no clear D gene. From germline, CDR1 is MGHRA and CDR2 YSYEKL. V lost 0 bases and J 4 bases, leaving 10 bases between the germline ends. This CDR3 spans 15 amino acids. The CDR3 DNA reads as TGCGCCAGCAGCCAAGAGAGGCAGCCTAATCAGCCCCAGCATTTT. This sequence encodes CASSQERQPNQPQHF.

This chain uses TRBV6-5 with TRBJ2-1; 15 nucleotides match TRBD2. The length of the CDR3 is 15 residues. The ends lost 5 bases at V and 11 bases at J; junction bases unmatched: 7. Germline loops: CDR1 MNHEY, CDR2 SVGAGI. The CDR3 protein is CASSPGLAGGSKQFF. The CDR3 nucleotides read TGTGCCAGCAGTCCCGGACTAGCGGGGGGGAGTAAGCAGTTCTTC.

The chain combines TRBV6-1 with TRBJ1-2, with 7 bases identical to TRBD1. The CDR3 spans 15 residues. Germline V lookup: CDR1 MNHNS, CDR2 SASEGT. J lost 4 bases, V lost 5 bases, and 10 bases had no gene match. This CDR3 is CASSSQRTGSYGYTF. The CDR3 DNA sequence: TGTGCCAGCAGTTCCCAACGGACAGGTAGCTATGGCTACACCTTC.

This rearrangement joins TRBV7-9 to TRBJ1-1, with D possibly TRBD1 on 5 matching bases. CDR3 length equals 16 residues. Germline V gene sequence: CDR1 SEHNR, CDR2 FQNEAQ (reference sequence). V lost 5 bases and J 1 base, leaving 17 bases between the germline ends. CDR3 loop: CASSRATTGGNTEAFF. CDR3 bases: TGTGCCAGCAGCAGGGCCACAACCGGGGGGAACACTGAAGCTTTCTTT.

This rearrangement joins TRBV5-4 to TRBJ1-2, with TRBD1 identical over 12 bases. After removal of 0 bases from V and 6 bases from J, the junction contained 9 bases not matched to a gene. CDR3 length equals 17 residues. Germline loops: CDR1 SGHNT, CDR2 YYREEE (reference sequence). CDR3 in DNA: TGTGCCAGCAGCTTGGCGGGACAGGGGGCTGTCGTGGATGGCTACACCTTC. Protein product: CASSLAGQGAVVDGYTF.

The chain couples TRBV5-8 to TRBJ2-3; D unresolved. The CDR3 sequence is 15 residues long. V lost 6 bases and J 4 bases, leaving 18 bases between the germline ends. Germline V lookup: CDR1 SGHTS, CDR2 YDEGEE. CDR3 DNA sequence: TGTGCCAGCATAGCCCGCTTGATAGGCCCAGATACGCAGTATTTT. It encodes CASIARLIGPDTQYF. Full variable domain (missing parts from reference TRBV5-8 and TRBJ2-3): EAGVTQSPTHLIKTRGQQATLRCSPISGHTSVYWYQQALGLGLQFLLWYDEGEERNRGNFPPRFSGRQFPNYSSELNVNALELEDSALYLCASIARLIGPDTQYFGPGTRLTVL.

This chain links TRBV7-9 with TRBJ1-2; 7 nucleotides line up with TRBD1. In germline, CDR1 is SEHNR, CDR2 FQNEAQ (reference sequence). V shed 0 bases and J 6 bases; nucleotides not matched to a gene: 4. The CDR3 is made up of 14 amino acids. The CDR3 sequence: CASSLAQGGNGYTF. CDR3 in DNA: TGTGCCAGCAGCTTAGCGCAGGGGGGAAATGGCTACACCTTC.

Here the CDR3 reads CASSSRRGSYEQYF. The CDR3 DNA reads as TGTGCCAGCAGCTCTCGCCGGGGCTCCTACGAGCAGTACTTC. This chain uses TRBV7-2 with TRBJ2-7; weak D call: TRBD2 (5 bases). Germline CDR1 and CDR2: SGHTA and FQGNSA. The V gene lost 4 bases and the J gene lost 0 bases, with 10 bases spanning the gap. CDR3 length equals 14 residues. Together with reference TRBV7-2 and TRBJ2-7, the CDR3 gives the full variable domain: GAGVSQSPSNKVTEKGKDVELRCDPISGHTALYWYRQSLGQGLEFLIYFQGNSAPDKSGLPSDRFSAERTGGSVSTLTIQRTQQEDSAVYLCASSSRRGSYEQYFGPGTRLTVT.

This rearrangement joins TRBV28 to TRBJ1-1; D gene uncertain. The CDR3 consists of 14 residues. Per germline, CDR1 MDHEN and CDR2 SYDVKM. V dropped 1 base and J dropped 2 bases, with 8 bases sitting between them. CDR3 amino acids: CASSLLQSNTEAFF. In DNA, the CDR3 is TGTGCCAGCAGTTTATTGCAGTCTAACACTGAAGCTTTCTTT.

The V call is TRBV19, the J call TRBJ1-4; unclear D gene. The CDR3 runs 14 residues. Trimming stripped 3 bases from V and 4 bases from J, with 9 bases between. Germline V CDR1 and CDR2: LNHDA, SQIVND (reference sequence). The CDR3 DNA reads as TGTGCCAGTAGTATCGGTAGCGGTAATGAAAAACTGTTTTTT. Protein sequence: CASSIGSGNEKLFF.

On this clone itself: The identical CDR3 is also encoded by other nucleotide sequences in the sample. This chain links TRBV5-4 with TRBJ2-1; 9 nucleotides align to TRBD1. The germline V gene encodes CDR1 SGHNT and CDR2 YYREEE (reference sequence). The CDR3 totals 16 residues. V lost 0 bases and J lost 4; bases outside the gene matches: 5. The CDR3 DNA is TGTGCCAGCAGCTTGGGTGGGACAGGGATTTACAATGAGCAGTTCTTC. It translates to CASSLGGTGIYNEQFF.